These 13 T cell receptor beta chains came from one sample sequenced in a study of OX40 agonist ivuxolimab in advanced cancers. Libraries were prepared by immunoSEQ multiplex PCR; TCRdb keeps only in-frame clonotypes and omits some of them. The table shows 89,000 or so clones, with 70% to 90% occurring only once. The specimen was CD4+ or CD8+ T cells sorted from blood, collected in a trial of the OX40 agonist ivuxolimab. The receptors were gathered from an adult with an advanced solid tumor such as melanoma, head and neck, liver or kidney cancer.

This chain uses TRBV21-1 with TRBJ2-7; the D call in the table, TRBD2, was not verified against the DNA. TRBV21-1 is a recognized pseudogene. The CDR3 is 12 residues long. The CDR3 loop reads CARGLNKYEQYF. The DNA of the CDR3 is TGTGCCAGGGGACTCAATAAATACGAGCAGTACTTC.

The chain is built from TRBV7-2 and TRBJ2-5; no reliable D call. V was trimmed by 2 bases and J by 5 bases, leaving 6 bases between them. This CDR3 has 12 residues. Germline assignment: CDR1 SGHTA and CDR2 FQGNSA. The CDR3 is CASSLRWETQYF. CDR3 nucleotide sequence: TGTGCCAGCAGCTTAAGATGGGAGACCCAGTACTTC.

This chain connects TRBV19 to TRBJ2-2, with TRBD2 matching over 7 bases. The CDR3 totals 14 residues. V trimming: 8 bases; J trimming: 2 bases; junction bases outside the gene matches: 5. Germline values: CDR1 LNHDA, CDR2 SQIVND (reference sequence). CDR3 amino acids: CASSGGSNTGELFF. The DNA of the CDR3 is TGTGCCAGTTCGGGAGGATCTAACACCGGGGAGCTGTTTTTT.

This CDR3 reads CASSYRDRNYGYTF. CDR3 DNA: TGTGCCAGCAGTTACCGGGACAGGAACTATGGCTACACCTTC. The J gene is TRBJ1-2, the V gene TRBV6-5, with 8 bases matching TRBD1. The germline V gene encodes CDR1 MNHEY and CDR2 SVGAGI. Trimming removed 2 bases from V and 2 bases from J; junction bases left unmatched: 1. The CDR3 spans 14 residues.

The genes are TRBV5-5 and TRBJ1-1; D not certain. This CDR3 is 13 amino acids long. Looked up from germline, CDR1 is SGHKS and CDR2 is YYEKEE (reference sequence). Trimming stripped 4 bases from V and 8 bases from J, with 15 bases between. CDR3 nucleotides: TGTGCCAGCAGCCCGACCGGCAGTCCAGAAGCTTTCTTT. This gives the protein CASSPTGSPEAFF.

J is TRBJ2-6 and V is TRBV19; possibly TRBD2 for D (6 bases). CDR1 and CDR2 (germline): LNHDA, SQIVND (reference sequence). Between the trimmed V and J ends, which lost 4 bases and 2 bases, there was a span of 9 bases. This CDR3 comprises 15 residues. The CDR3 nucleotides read TGTGCCAGTAGTAGATGGGAGGCTGGGGCCAACGTCCTGACTTTC. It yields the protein CASSRWEAGANVLTF.

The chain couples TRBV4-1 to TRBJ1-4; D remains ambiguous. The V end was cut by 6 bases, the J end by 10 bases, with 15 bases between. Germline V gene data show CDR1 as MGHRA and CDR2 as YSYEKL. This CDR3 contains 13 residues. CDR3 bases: TGCGCCAGCAGGGACTTCCTCGTAGGAAAACTGTTTTTT. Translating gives CASRDFLVGKLFF.

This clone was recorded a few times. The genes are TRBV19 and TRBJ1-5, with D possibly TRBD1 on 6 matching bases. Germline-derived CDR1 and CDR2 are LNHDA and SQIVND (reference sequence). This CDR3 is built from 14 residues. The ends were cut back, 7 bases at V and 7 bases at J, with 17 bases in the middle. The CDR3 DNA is TGTGCCAGTATGGGACAACCCCTTTCCCAGCCCCAGCATTTT. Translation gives CASMGQPLSQPQHF.

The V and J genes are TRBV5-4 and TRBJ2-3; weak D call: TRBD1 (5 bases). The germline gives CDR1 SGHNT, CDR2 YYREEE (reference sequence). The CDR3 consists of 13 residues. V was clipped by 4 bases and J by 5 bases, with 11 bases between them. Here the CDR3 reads CASSPSGIDTQYF. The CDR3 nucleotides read TGTGCCAGCAGCCCTTCAGGGATAGATACGCAGTATTTT.

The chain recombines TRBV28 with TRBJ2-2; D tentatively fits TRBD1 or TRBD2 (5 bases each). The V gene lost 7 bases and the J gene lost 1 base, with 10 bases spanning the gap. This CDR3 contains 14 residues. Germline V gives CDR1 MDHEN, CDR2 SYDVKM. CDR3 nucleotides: TGTGCCAGCATGGGGGTGATGAACACCGGGGAGCTGTTTTTT. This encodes CASMGVMNTGELFF.

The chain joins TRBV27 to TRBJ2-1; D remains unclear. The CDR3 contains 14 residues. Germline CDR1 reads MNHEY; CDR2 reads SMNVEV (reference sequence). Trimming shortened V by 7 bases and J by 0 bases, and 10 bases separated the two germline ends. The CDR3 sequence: CASKDWSSYNEQFF. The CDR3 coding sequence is TGTGCCAGCAAGGATTGGAGCTCCTACAATGAGCAGTTCTTC.

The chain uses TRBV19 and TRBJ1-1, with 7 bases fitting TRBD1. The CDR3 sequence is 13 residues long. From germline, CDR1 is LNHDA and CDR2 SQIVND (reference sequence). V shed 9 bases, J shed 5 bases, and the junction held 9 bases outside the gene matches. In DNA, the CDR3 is TGTGCCAGCCACCTAACCAGGGGGACTGAAGCTTTCTTT. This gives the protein CASHLTRGTEAFF.

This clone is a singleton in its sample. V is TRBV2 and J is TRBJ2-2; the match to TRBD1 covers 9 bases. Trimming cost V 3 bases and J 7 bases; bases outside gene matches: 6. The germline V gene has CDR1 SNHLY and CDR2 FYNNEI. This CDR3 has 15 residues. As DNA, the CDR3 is TGTGCCAGCAGTGAGGGACAGGGTGCGGGCGGGGAGCTGTTTTTT. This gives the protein CASSEGQGAGGELFF.